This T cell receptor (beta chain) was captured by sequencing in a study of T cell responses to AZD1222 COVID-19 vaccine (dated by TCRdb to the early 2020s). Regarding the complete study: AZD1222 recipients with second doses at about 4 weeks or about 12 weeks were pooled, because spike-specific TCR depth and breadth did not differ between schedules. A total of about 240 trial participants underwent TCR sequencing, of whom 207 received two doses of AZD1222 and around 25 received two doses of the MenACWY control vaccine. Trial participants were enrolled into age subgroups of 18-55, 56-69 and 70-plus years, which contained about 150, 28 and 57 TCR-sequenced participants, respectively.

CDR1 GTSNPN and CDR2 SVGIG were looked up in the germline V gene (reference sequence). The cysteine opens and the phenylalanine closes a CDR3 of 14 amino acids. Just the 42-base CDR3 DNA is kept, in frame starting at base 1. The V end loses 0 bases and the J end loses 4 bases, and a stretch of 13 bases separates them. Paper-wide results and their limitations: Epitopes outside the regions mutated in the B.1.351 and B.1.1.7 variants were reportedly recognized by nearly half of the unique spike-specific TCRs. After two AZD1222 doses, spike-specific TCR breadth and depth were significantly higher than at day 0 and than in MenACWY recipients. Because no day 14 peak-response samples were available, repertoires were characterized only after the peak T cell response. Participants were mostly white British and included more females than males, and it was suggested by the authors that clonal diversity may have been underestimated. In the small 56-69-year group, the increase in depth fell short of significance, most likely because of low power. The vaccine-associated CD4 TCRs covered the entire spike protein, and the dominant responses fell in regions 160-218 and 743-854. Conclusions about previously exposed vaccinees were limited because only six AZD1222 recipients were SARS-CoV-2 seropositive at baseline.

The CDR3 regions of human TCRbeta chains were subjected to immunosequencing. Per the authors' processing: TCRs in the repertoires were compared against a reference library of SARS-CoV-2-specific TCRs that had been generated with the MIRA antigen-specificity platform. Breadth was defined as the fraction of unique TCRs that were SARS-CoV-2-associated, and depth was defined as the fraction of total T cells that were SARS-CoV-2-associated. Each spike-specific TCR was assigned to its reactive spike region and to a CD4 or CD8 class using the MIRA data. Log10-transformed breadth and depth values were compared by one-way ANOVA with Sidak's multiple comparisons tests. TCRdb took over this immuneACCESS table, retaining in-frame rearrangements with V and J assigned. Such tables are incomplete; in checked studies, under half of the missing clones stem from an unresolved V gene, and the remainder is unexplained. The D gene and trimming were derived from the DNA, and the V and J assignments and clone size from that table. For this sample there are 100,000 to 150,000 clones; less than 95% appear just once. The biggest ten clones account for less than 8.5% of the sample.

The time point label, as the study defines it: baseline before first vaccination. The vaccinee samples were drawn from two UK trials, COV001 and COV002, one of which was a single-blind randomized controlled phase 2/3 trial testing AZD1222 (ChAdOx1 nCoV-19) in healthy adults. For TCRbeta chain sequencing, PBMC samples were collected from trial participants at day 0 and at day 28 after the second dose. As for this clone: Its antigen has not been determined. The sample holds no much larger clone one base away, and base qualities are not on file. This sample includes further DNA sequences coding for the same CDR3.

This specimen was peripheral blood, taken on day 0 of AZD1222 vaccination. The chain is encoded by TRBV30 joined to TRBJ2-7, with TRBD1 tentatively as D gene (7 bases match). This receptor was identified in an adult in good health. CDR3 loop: CAWSVGGGGYEQYF. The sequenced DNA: TGTGCCTGGAGTGTAGGAGGGGGCGGGTACGAGCAGTACTTC.